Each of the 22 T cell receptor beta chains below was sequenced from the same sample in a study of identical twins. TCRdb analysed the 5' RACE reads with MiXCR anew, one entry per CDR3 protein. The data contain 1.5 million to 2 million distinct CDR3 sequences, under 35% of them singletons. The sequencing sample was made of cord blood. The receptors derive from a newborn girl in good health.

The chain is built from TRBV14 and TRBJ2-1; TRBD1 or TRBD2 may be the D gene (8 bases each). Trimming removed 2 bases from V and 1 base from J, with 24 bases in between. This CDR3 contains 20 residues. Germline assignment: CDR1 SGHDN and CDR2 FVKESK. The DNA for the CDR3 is TGTGCCAGCAGCCAAAAAGGGTGGACAGGGACTAGTGGTTCCTACAATGAGCAGTTCTTC. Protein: CASSQKGWTGTSGSYNEQFF.

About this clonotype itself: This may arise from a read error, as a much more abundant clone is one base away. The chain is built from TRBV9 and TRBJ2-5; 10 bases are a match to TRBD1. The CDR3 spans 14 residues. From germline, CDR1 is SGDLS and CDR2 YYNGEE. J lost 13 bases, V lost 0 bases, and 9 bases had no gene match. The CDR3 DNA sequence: TGTGCCAGCAGCGTAGGGGACAGGGGTTACGAGCGGTACTTC. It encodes CASSVGDRGYERYF. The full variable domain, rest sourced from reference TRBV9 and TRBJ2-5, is DSGVTQTPKHLITATGQRVTLRCSPRSGDLSVYWYQQSLDQGLQFLIQYYNGEERAKGNILERFSAQQFPDLHSELNLSSLELGDSALYFCASSVGDRGYERYFGPGTRLLVL.

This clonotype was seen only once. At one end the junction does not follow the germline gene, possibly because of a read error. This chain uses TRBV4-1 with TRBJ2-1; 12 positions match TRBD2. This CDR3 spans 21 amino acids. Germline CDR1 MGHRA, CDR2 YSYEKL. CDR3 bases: TGCGCCAGCAGCCAAGATCTACGGACTAGCGGGATTAGGAGCTCCTACAATGAGCGGTACTTC. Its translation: CASSQDLRTSGIRSSYNERYF.

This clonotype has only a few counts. CDR3 sequence reads: CASSQDHRANNEQFF. As DNA, the CDR3 is TGTGCCAGCAGCCAAGATCATCGGGCAAACAATGAGCAGTTCTTC. The chain has TRBV3-1 and TRBJ2-1, with D unresolved. CDR1 LGHDT and CDR2 YNNKEL come from the germline V gene (reference sequence). V lost 0 bases to trimming and J lost 5 bases, with 11 bases between them. The CDR3 has 15 residues.

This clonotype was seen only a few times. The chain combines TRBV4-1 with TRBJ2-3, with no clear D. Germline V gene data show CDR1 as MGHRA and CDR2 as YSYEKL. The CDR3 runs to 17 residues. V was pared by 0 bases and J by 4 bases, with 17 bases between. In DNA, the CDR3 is TGCGCCAGCAGCCAAGATGTTTTCACGGGCCGGTCAGATACGCAGTATTTT. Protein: CASSQDVFTGRSDTQYF.

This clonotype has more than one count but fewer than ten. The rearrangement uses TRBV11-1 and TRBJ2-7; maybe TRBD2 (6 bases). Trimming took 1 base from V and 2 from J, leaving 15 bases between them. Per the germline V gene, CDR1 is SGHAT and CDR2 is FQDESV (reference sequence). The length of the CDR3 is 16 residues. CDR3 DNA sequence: TGTGCCAGCAGCTTAGGCGGGGCACTCCCGGCCTACGAGCAGTACTTC. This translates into CASSLGGALPAYEQYF.

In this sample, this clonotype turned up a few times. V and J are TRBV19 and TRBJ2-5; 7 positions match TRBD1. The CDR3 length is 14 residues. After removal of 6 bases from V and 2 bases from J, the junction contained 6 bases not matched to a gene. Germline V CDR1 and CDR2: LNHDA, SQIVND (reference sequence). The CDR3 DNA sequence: TGTGCCAGTAGGTCCGGGACAGTACAAGAGACCCAGTACTTC. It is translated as CASRSGTVQETQYF.

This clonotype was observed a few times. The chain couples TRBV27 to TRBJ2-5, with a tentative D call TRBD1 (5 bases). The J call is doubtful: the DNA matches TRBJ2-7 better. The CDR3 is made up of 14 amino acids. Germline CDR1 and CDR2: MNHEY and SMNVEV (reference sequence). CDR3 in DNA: TGTGCCAGCAGAATCACAGGTGGGGTTTACGAGCAGTACTTC. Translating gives CASRITGGVYEQYF.

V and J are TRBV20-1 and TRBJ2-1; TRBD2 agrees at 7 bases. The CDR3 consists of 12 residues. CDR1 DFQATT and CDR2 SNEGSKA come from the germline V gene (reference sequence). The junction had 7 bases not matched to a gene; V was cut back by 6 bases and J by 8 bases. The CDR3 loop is CSAWGGRYEQFF. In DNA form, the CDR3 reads TGCAGTGCCTGGGGGGGTAGGTATGAGCAGTTCTTC.

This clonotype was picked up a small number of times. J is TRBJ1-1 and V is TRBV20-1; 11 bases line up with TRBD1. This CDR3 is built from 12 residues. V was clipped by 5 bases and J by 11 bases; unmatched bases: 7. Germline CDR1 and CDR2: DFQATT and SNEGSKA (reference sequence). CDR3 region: CSAAGTGGGAFF. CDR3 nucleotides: TGCAGTGCTGCCGGGACAGGGGGAGGGGCTTTCTTT.

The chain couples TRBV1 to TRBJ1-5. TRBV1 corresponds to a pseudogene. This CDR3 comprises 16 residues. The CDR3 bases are TGCACCAGCAGCCAAGATCTGGGGGGGAGCAATCAGCCCCAGCATTTT. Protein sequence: CTSSQDLGGSNQPQHF.

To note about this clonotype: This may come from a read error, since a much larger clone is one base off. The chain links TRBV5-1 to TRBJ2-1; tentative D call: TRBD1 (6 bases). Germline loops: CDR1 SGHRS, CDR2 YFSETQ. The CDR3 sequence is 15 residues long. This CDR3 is CASSLRTVSYNKQFF. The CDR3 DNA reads TGCGCCAGCAGCTTGAGGACAGTCTCCTACAATAAGCAGTTCTTC.

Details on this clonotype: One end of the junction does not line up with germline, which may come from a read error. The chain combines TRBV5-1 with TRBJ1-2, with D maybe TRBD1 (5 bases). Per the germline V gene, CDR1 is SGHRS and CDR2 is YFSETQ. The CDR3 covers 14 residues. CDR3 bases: TGCGCCAGCAGCTTGGGGGGCTCTAACTGTGGCTACACCTTC. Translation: CASSLGGSNCGYTF.

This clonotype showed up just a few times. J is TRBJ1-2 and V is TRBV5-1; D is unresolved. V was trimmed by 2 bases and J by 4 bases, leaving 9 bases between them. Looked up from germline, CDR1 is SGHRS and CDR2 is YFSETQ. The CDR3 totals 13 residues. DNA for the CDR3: TGCGCCAGCAGCTTCAGAGTGTCCTATGGCTACACCTTC. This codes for CASSFRVSYGYTF.

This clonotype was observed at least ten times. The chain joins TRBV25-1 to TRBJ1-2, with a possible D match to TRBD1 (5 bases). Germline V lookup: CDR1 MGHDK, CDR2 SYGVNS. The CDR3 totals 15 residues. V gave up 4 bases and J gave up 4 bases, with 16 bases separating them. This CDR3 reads CASSGSQGRIYGYTF. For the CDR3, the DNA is TGTGCCAGCAGTGGGTCTCAGGGTCGCATCTATGGCTACACCTTC.

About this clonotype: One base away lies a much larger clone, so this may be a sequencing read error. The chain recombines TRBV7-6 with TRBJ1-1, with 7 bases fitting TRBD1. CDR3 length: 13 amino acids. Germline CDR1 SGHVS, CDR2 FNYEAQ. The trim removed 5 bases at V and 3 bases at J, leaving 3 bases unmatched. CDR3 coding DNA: TGTGCCAGCAGCGACAGGGTGGACACTGAAGCTTTCTTT. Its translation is CASSDRVDTEAFF.

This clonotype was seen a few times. CDR3 amino acids: CSASQGAKYEQYF. For the CDR3, the DNA is TGCAGTGCTAGTCAGGGGGCGAAGTACGAGCAGTACTTC. The chain recombines TRBV20-1 with TRBJ2-7; 8 positions match TRBD1. Germline CDR1 DFQATT, CDR2 SNEGSKA (reference sequence). V was clipped by 3 bases and J by 4 bases; unmatched bases: 5. This CDR3 contains 13 residues.

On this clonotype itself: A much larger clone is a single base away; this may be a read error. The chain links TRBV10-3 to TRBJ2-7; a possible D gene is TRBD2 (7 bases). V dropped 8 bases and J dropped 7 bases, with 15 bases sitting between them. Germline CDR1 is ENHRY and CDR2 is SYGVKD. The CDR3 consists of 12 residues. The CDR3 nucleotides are TGTGCCATCGGCCGGGGGGCCAATGAGCAGTACTTC. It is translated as CAIGRGANEQYF.

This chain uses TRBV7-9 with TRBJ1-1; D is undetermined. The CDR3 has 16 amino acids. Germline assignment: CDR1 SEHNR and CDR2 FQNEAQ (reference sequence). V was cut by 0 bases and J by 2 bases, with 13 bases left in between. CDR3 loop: CASSLAINPGNTEAFF. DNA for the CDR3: TGTGCCAGCAGCTTAGCCATTAACCCAGGCAACACTGAAGCTTTCTTT. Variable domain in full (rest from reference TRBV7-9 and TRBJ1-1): DTGVSQNPRHKITKRGQNVTFRCDPISEHNRLYWYRQTLGQGPEFLTYFQNEAQLEKSRLLSDRFSAERPKGSFSTLEIQRTEQGDSAMYLCASSLAINPGNTEAFFGQGTRLTVV.

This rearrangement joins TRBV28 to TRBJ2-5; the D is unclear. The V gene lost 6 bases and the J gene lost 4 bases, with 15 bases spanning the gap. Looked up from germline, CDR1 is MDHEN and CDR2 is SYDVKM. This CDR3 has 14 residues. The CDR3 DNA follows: TGTGCCAGCAGAAGAGACCAGAGCCCAGAGACCCAGTACTTC. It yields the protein CASRRDQSPETQYF.

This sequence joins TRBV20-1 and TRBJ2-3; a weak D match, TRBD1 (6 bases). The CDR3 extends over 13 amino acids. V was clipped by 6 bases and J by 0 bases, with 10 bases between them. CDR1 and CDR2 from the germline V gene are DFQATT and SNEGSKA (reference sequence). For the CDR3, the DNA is TGCAGTGCCGTACAGGGTAGCACAGATACGCAGTATTTT. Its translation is CSAVQGSTDTQYF.

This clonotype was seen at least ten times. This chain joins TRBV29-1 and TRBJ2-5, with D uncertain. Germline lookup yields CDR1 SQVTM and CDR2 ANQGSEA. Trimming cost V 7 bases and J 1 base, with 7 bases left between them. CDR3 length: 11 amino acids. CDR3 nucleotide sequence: TGCAGCGCTAAACCCCAAGAGACCCAGTACTTC. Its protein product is CSAKPQETQYF.